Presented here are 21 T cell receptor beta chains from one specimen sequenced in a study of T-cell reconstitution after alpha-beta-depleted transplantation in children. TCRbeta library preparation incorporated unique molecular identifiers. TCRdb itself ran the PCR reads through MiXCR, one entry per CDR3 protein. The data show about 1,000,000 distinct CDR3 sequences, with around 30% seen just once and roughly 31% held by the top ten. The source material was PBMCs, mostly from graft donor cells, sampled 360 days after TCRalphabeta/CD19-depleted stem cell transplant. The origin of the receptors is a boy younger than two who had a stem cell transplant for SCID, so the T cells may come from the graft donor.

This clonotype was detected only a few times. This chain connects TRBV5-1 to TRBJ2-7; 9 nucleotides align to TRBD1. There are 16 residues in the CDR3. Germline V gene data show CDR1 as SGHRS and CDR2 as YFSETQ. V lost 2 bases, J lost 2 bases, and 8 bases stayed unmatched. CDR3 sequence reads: CASSLTGTGPPYEQYF. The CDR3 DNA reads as TGCGCCAGCAGCTTAACCGGGACAGGGCCACCCTACGAGCAGTACTTC.

The CDR3 loop reads CASSYLSGNTEAFF. CDR3 in DNA: TGTGCCAGCAGTTACCTGTCGGGTAACACTGAAGCTTTCTTT. The genes are TRBV6-5 and TRBJ1-1, with D uncertain. V lost 2 bases, J lost 2 bases, and 9 bases lay in between. The length of the CDR3 is 14 residues. Germline V lookup: CDR1 MNHEY, CDR2 SVGAGI.

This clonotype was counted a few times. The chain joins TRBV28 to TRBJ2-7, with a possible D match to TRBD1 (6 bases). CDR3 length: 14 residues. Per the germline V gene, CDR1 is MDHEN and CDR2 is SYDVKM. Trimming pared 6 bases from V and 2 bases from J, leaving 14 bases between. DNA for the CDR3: TGTGCCAGCAGGGAGACAGGAGGCGCCTACGAGCAGTACTTC. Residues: CASRETGGAYEQYF.

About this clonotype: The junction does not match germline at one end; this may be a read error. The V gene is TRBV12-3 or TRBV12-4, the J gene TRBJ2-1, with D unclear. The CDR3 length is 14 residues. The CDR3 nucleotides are TGTGCCAGCACCCCCCAGAGCTCCTACAATGAGCAGTCCTTC. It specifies CASTPQSSYNEQSF.

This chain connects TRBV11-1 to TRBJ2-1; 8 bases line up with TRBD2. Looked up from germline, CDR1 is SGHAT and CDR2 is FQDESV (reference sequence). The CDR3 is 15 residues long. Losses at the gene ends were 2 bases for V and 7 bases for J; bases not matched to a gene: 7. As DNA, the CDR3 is TGTGCCAGCAGCTTATTCAGCGGGGGAGTAAATGAGCAGTTCTTC. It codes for CASSLFSGGVNEQFF.

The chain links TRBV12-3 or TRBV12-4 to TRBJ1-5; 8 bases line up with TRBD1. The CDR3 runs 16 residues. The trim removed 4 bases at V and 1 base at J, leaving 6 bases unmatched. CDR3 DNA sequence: TGTGCCAGCAGTTCGACAGGGGTAGTGAGCAATCAGCCCCAGCATTTT. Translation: CASSSTGVVSNQPQHF.

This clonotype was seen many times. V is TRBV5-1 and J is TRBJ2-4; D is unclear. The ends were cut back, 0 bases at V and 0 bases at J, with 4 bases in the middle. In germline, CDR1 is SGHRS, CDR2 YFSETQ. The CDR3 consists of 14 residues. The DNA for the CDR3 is TGCGCCAGCAGCTTGGACATAGCCAAAAACATTCAGTACTTC. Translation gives CASSLDIAKNIQYF.

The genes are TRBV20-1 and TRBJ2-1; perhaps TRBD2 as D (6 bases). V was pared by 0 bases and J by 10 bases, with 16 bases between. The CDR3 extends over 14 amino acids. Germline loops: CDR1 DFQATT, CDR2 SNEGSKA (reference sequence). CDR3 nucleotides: TGCAGTGCTAGAGAATCGGGGGTGTCGGGGGAGCAGTTCTTC. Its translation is CSARESGVSGEQFF.

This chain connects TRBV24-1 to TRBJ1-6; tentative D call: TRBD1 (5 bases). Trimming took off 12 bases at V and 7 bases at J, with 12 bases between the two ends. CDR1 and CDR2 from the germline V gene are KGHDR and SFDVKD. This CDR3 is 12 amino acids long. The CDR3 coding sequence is TGTGCCGCGGGGGGTTACAATTCACCCCTCCACTTT. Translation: CAAGGYNSPLHF.

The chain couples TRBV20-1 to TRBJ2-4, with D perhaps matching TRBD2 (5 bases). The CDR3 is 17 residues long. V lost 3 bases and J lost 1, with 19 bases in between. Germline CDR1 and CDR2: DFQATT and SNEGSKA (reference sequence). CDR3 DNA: TGCAGTGCTAGTGCTTCCGGGATCCACTTCGCCAAAAACATTCAGTACTTC. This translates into CSASASGIHFAKNIQYF.

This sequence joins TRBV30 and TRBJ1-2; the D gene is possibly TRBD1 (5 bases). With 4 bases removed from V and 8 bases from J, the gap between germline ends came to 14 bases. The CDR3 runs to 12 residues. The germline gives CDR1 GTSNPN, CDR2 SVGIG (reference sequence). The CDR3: CAWNLGVMGYTF. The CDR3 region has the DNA TGTGCCTGGAATTTAGGGGTTATGGGCTACACCTTC.

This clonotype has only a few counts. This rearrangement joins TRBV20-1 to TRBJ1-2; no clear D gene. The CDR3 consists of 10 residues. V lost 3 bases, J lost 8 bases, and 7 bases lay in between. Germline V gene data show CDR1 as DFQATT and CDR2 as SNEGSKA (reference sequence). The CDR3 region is CSARGGGYTF. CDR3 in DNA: TGCAGTGCTAGGGGTGGCGGCTACACCTTC.

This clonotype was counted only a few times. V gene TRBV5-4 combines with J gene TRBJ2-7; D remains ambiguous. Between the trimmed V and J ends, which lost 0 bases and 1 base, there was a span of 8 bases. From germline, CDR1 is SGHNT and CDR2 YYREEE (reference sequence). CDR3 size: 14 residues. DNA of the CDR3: TGTGCCAGCAGCTTGGGTATAGGTTCCTACGAGCAGTACTTC. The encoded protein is CASSLGIGSYEQYF.

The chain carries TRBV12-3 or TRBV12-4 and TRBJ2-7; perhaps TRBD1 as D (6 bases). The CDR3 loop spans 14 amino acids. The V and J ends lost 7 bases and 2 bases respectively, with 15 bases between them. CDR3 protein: CASTLTGSAYEQYF. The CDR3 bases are TGTGCCAGCACCCTGACAGGTTCCGCCTACGAGCAGTACTTC.

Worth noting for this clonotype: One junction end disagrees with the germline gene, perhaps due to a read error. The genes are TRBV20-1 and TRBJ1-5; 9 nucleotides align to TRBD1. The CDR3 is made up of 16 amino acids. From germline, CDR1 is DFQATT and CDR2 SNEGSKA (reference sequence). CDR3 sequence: CCARAGTGGLNQPQHF. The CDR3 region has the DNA TGCTGTGCTAGGGCCGGAACAGGGGGCTTGAATCAGCCCCAGCATTTT.

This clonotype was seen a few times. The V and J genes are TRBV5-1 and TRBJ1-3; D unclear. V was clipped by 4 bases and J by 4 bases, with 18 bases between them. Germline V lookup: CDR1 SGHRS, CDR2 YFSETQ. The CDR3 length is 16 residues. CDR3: CASSPRQRASGNTIYF. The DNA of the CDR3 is TGCGCCAGCAGCCCGAGACAAAGGGCCTCAGGAAACACCATATATTTT.

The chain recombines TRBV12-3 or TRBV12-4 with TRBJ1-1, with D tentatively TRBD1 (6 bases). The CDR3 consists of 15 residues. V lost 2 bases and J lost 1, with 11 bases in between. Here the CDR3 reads CASSLLGGENTEAFF. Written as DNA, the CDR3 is TGTGCCAGCAGTTTACTTGGGGGCGAGAACACTGAAGCTTTCTTT.

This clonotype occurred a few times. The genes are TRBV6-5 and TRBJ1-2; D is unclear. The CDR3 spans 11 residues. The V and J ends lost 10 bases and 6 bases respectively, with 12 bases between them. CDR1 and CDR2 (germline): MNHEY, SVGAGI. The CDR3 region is CAIRWANGYTF. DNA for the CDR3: TGTGCCATCCGTTGGGCGAATGGCTACACCTTC.

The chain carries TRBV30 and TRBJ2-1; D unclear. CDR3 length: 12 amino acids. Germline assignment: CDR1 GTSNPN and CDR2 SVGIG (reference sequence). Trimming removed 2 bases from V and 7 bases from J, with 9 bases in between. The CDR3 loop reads CAWSTQRNEQFF. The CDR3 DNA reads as TGTGCCTGGAGTACTCAGAGAAATGAGCAGTTCTTC.

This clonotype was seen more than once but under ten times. CDR3 amino acids: CATSRNRANTEAFF. DNA for the CDR3: TGTGCCACCAGCAGGAACAGGGCTAACACTGAAGCTTTCTTT. The rearrangement uses TRBV15 and TRBJ1-1, with a weak D call TRBD1 (6 bases). The CDR3 is 14 amino acids. From germline, CDR1 is LNHNV and CDR2 YYDKDF (reference sequence). Trimming took 3 bases from V and 2 from J, leaving 10 bases between them.

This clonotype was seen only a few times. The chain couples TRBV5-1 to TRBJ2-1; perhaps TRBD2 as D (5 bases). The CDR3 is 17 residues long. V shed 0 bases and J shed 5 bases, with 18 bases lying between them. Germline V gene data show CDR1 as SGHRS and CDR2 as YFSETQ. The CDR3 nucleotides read TGCGCCAGCAGCTTGGGTGGCATGGCGGGTGGACACAATGAGCAGTTCTTC. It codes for CASSLGGMAGGHNEQFF.